A single sample gave rise to the 21 T cell receptor beta chains below, sequenced in a study of regulatory T cells in long-lasting Graves disease. Relying on iRepertoire HTBI primers and Arm-PCR of CDR3 regions, the team built TCR beta libraries. From the multiplex PCR reads, TCRdb called clonotypes with MiXCR, one entry per CDR3 protein. The data show 500,000 or so distinct CDR3 sequences, about 15% seen once. Described time point: newly diagnosed GD, antithyroid drugs for less than 3 months. Following extraction of RNA from PBMCs, that RNA was used to make the TCR library. Separately, the same data were catalogued under a study of T cells in Graves' hyperthyroidism and ophthalmopathy.

The specimen comprised peripheral blood mononuclear cells (PBMCs), sampled at new diagnosis, from a patient treated with antithyroid drugs. These receptors all stem from a woman aged 35-65 years with Graves disease.

Note on this clonotype: It may be a read error: a sequence one base away is much more abundant. The gene calls are TRBV12-3 or TRBV12-4 and TRBJ2-1; TRBD2 matches 13 bases. V lost 4 bases and J lost 10; bases outside the gene matches: 10. This CDR3 region has 16 residues. CDR3 residues: CASSYGGTSGAYEQFF. CDR3 coding DNA: TGTGCCAGCAGTTACGGGGGGACTAGCGGGGCCTACGAGCAGTTCTTC.

This clonotype was picked up one time. The V call is TRBV6-1, the J call TRBJ2-5; 8 bases are shared with TRBD2. The V gene end was trimmed by 6 bases and the J gene end by 3 bases; junction bases not matched to a gene: 6. CDR3 length equals 14 residues. Per the germline V gene, CDR1 is MNHNS and CDR2 is SASEGT. The CDR3 here is CASRRRAGEETQYF. The CDR3 DNA reads as TGTGCCAGCAGACGAAGAGCGGGGGAAGAGACCCAGTACTTC.

Only a few counts were recorded for this clonotype. The J gene is TRBJ2-5, the V gene TRBV6-5, with D tentatively TRBD1 or TRBD2 (6 bases each). V was pared by 2 bases and J by 7 bases, with 17 bases between. CDR1 and CDR2 from the germline V gene are MNHEY and SVGAGI. The CDR3 spans 15 residues. CDR3 residues: CASSYVGLEGGTQYF. The CDR3 DNA sequence: TGTGCCAGCAGTTACGTAGGGCTCGAGGGGGGGACCCAGTACTTC.

The chain employs TRBV6-5 and TRBJ2-1, with TRBD1 as a possible D gene (5 bases). The end of the DNA is better explained by TRBJ2-5, so the J call may be wrong. There are 16 residues in the CDR3. Germline V gene lookup returns CDR1 MNHEY and CDR2 SVGAGI. The CDR3 protein is CASSYSGQGAFETQYF. DNA for the CDR3: TGTGCCAGCAGTTACTCTGGGCAAGGGGCGTTCGAGACCCAGTACTTC.

This clonotype was recorded many times. The chain couples TRBV5-4 to TRBJ2-5; tentatively, D is TRBD1 (5 bases). Germline V gives CDR1 SGHNT, CDR2 YYREEE (reference sequence). The V end was cut by 2 bases, the J end by 1 base, with 12 bases between. The CDR3 loop spans 15 amino acids. In DNA, the CDR3 is TGTGCCAGCAGCTTTCAGGGCCCTATCCAAGAGACCCAGTACTTC. Protein: CASSFQGPIQETQYF. Based on the CDR3 plus reference TRBV5-4 and TRBJ2-5, the full variable domain is ETGVTQSPTHLIKTRGQQVTLRCSSQSGHNTVSWYQQALGQGPQFIFQYYREEENGRGNFPPRFSGLQFPNYSSELNVNALELDDSALYLCASSFQGPIQETQYFGPGTRLLVL.

Notes on this clonotype: A clone one base away is much larger, so this may be a read error. It is likely a read error, because the conserved phenylalanine at the end of the CDR3 is missing. The J gene is TRBJ2-1, the V gene TRBV5-1; TRBD2 matches 8 bases. V lost 2 bases and J lost 2; bases outside the gene matches: 3. Germline V gene data show CDR1 as SGHRS and CDR2 as YFSETQ. The CDR3 length is 15 residues. CDR3 protein: CASSFGLAPYNEQFL. CDR3 sequence (DNA): TGCGCCAGCAGCTTTGGACTAGCTCCCTACAATGAGCAGTTCCTC.

This clonotype has a count of ten or more. The CDR3 here is CASSQPNTEAFF. CDR3 nucleotides: TGTGCCAGCAGCCAACCGAACACTGAAGCTTTCTTT. V usage is TRBV3-1 and J usage is TRBJ1-1; D is unresolved. V lost 2 bases and J lost 1, with 2 bases in between. CDR1 and CDR2 from the germline V gene are LGHDT and YNNKEL (reference sequence). This CDR3 contains 12 residues.

This clonotype was seen only a few times. The rearrangement links TRBV6-1 to TRBJ1-1, with a tentative D call TRBD1 (6 bases). V lost 6 bases, J lost 4 bases, and 15 bases lay in between. The CDR3 loop spans 14 amino acids. Germline CDR1 and CDR2: MNHNS and SASEGT. The CDR3 DNA reads TGTGCCAGCAGAAAAGGGGGGTTCGGCACTGAAGCTTTCTTT. Translating gives CASRKGGFGTEAFF.

This clonotype was counted only a few times. The chain uses TRBV7-3 and TRBJ2-1, with no clear D. Deletions cut 3 bases from V and 0 bases from J, with 9 bases between. There are 15 residues in the CDR3. Germline values: CDR1 SGHTA, CDR2 FQGTGA. The CDR3 protein is CASSFSFSSYNEQFF. The CDR3 coding sequence is TGTGCCAGCAGCTTCTCCTTTAGCTCCTACAATGAGCAGTTCTTC.

The J gene is TRBJ2-3, the V gene TRBV4-2, with 15 bases aligning to TRBD2. The CDR3 contains 18 residues. Germline lookup yields CDR1 LGHNA and CDR2 YNFKEQ. V lost 4 bases and J lost 0; bases outside the gene matches: 5. This CDR3 reads CASSLGTSGGISTDTQYF. The DNA for the CDR3 is TGTGCCAGCAGCCTTGGGACTAGCGGGGGGATCAGCACAGATACGCAGTATTTT.

This clonotype was observed at least ten times. The rearrangement uses TRBV5-1 and TRBJ1-1; no definite D call. Per germline, CDR1 SGHRS and CDR2 YFSETQ. The CDR3 is 13 amino acids. V lost 1 base to trimming and J lost 4 bases, with 8 bases between them. The CDR3 DNA reads as TGCGCCAGCAGCTTGTTGGATGGCACTGAAGCTTTCTTT. Translation gives CASSLLDGTEAFF.

The table lists this clonotype with a few counts. This may arise from a read error, as a much more abundant clone is one base away. The chain couples TRBV30 to TRBJ2-2; D is unclear. The germline V gene has CDR1 GTSNPN and CDR2 SVGIG (reference sequence). V lost 1 base, J lost 6 bases, and 15 bases lay in between. This CDR3 has 15 residues. For the CDR3, the DNA is TGTGCCTGGAGTGAATTGCACTTGGACCCCGGGGAGCTGTTTTTT. It is translated as CAWSELHLDPGELFF.

This clonotype was observed a handful of times. The chain couples TRBV7-2 to TRBJ2-4, with a tentative D call TRBD1 (6 bases). Germline V gene sequence: CDR1 SGHTA, CDR2 FQGNSA. There are 14 residues in the CDR3. V gave up 8 bases and J gave up 3 bases, with 14 bases separating them. Here the CDR3 reads CASSGTRGKNIQYF. The DNA for the CDR3 is TGTGCCAGCTCCGGGACCAGGGGCAAAAACATTCAGTACTTC.

The rearrangement links TRBV29-1 to TRBJ2-3; TRBD2 is a possible D gene (6 bases). Trimming shortened V by 6 bases and J by 0 bases, and 13 bases separated the two germline ends. CDR3 length: 14 amino acids. Germline V CDR1 and CDR2: SQVTM, ANQGSEA. CDR3 protein: CSVGDFSSTDTQYF. The CDR3 DNA reads TGCAGCGTGGGGGACTTTTCTAGCACAGATACGCAGTATTTT.

The table lists this clonotype with a few counts. V is TRBV30 and J is TRBJ2-5; the D gene could be TRBD1 or TRBD2 (6 bases each). Trimming shortened V by 1 base and J by 5 bases, and 20 bases separated the two germline ends. CDR1 GTSNPN and CDR2 SVGIG come from the germline V gene (reference sequence). CDR3 length: 16 residues. CDR3 DNA: TGTGCCTGGAGTGGAGGGGCATTGGGGGGCGGGGAGACCCAGTACTTC. It yields the protein CAWSGGALGGGETQYF.

The chain carries TRBV7-9 and TRBJ2-6; the D gene could be TRBD1 or TRBD2 (5 bases each). Trimming pared 5 bases from V and 2 bases from J, leaving 19 bases between. From germline, CDR1 is SEHNR and CDR2 FQNEAQ (reference sequence). This CDR3 has 18 amino acids. The CDR3 DNA is TGTGCCAGCAGCATCAGACAGAGGGCTCTCACTGGGGCCAACGTCCTGACTTTC. Translated: CASSIRQRALTGANVLTF.

In this sample, this clonotype turned up a few times. The chain has TRBV18 and TRBJ2-2, with 7 positions matching TRBD2. The V and J ends lost 11 bases and 3 bases, in that order; junction bases with no gene match: 6. This CDR3 is 13 amino acids long. Germline loops: CDR1 KGHSH, CDR2 LQKENI. CDR3 loop: CASGGQDTGELFF. The CDR3 region has the DNA TGTGCCTCGGGAGGCCAGGACACCGGGGAGCTGTTTTTT.

The sample holds many counts of this clonotype. The chain links TRBV12-5 to TRBJ2-7; D not resolved. The germline CDR1 and CDR2 sequences are LGHNT and FRNRAP. This CDR3 spans 15 amino acids. Trimming shortened V by 1 base and J by 6 bases, and 16 bases separated the two germline ends. This chain's CDR3 is CASGLGRTDRSEQYF. CDR3 in DNA: TGTGCTAGTGGTTTGGGAAGGACGGACCGATCCGAGCAGTACTTC.

This clonotype was observed many times. The rearrangement links TRBV13 to TRBJ1-1; unclear D gene. The CDR3 is 14 residues long. The germline V and J ends were trimmed by 0 bases and 3 bases, with 8 bases remaining between them. Germline lookup yields CDR1 PRHDT and CDR2 FYEKMQ (reference sequence). The CDR3 loop reads CASSLGVGHTEAFF. DNA for the CDR3: TGTGCCAGCAGCTTAGGAGTAGGGCACACTGAAGCTTTCTTT.

This clonotype came up many times. The rearrangement uses TRBV30 and TRBJ2-3; a weak D match, TRBD1 (6 bases). V was pared by 7 bases and J by 6 bases, with 11 bases between. The CDR3 runs to 11 residues. Germline-derived CDR1 and CDR2 are GTSNPN and SVGIG (reference sequence). This CDR3 is CASWTADTQYF. As DNA, the CDR3 is TGTGCCTCCTGGACAGCTGATACGCAGTATTTT.

This clonotype was recorded at least ten times. The rearrangement uses TRBV5-1 and TRBJ1-1; D uncertain. The CDR3 spans 15 residues. Trimming took off 0 bases at V and 1 base at J, with 10 bases between the two ends. CDR1 SGHRS and CDR2 YFSETQ come from the germline V gene. Written as DNA, the CDR3 is TGCGCCAGCAGCTTGGATGCAGTGCCGAACACTGAAGCTTTCTTT. Translated: CASSLDAVPNTEAFF. The entire variable domain, with the rest obtained from reference TRBV5-1 and TRBJ1-1, is as follows: KAGVTQTPRYLIKTRGQQVTLSCSPISGHRSVSWYQQTPGQGLQFLFEYFSETQRNKGNFPGRFSGRQFSNSRSEMNVSTLELGDSALYLCASSLDAVPNTEAFFGQGTRLTVV.